This TCR beta chain was documented in a study of T cell responses to AZD1222 COVID-19 vaccine listed by TCRdb under 2021. In the study overall: AZD1222 recipients given second doses at about 4 weeks or at about 12 weeks were pooled, since spike-specific TCR depth and breadth were not found to differ between the two schedules. A total of about 230 trial participants underwent TCR sequencing, of whom roughly 210 received two doses of AZD1222 and roughly 25 received two doses of the MenACWY control vaccine. Trial participants were enrolled into age subgroups of 18-55, 56-69 and 70-plus years, which contained approximately 150, 30 and 60 TCR-sequenced participants, respectively. Results and caveats for the whole study, not just this receptor: Participants were mostly white British and included more females than males, and it was suggested by the authors that clonal diversity may have been underestimated. The vaccine-associated CD4 TCRs covered the entire spike protein, and the dominant responses fell in regions 160-218 and 743-854. Because no samples from the day 14 peak response were available, repertoires could be characterized only after the peak T cell response. Conclusions about previously exposed vaccinees were limited because only a handful of AZD1222 recipients were SARS-CoV-2 seropositive at baseline. Reportedly, almost half of the unique spike-specific TCRs recognized epitopes lying outside the regions that are mutated in the B.1.351 and B.1.1.7 variants. The 56-69-year group was small, and its depth increase did not reach significance, likely because of low power. After two AZD1222 doses, spike-specific TCR breadth and depth were significantly higher than at day 0 and than in MenACWY recipients.

Concerning this clone itself: Its antigen specificity is not known. Per-nucleotide qualities are absent, and no much larger clonotype sits a single base away.

Taken with the paper, the label for time point translates to: baseline before first vaccination. The vaccinee samples were drawn from two UK trials, COV001 and COV002, one of which was a single-blind randomized controlled phase 2/3 trial testing AZD1222 (ChAdOx1 nCoV-19) in healthy adults. Trial participant PBMC samples were collected at day 0 and day 28 after the second dose for TCRbeta chain sequencing. The CDR3 regions of human TCRbeta chains were analyzed by immunosequencing. In the original analysis: TCRs in the repertoires were matched against a reference library of SARS-CoV-2-specific TCRs that had been generated with the MIRA antigen-specificity platform. Breadth was defined as the fraction of unique TCRs that were SARS-CoV-2-associated. Depth was defined as the fraction of total T cells that were SARS-CoV-2-associated. Using the MIRA data, every spike-specific TCR was mapped to the spike region that the TCR reacted to and assigned to either a CD4 or a CD8 class. Log10-transformed breadth and depth values were compared by one-way ANOVA with Sidak's multiple comparisons tests. TCRdb re-hosts the immuneACCESS table, in-frame sequences only. Its copies lack some clones; in the studies checked, an unresolved V gene accounts for under half of them, and the cause for the rest is not known. From that table come the V and J calls and clone size; the DNA was used to work out D and trimming. This sample is represented by 54,000 or so clones; nearly 90% of them were singletons. The ten largest clonotypes hold 3% to 4.5% of the sample.

The clonotype was recovered from an adult in good health. Sequencing was performed on peripheral blood, taken on day 0 of AZD1222 vaccination.

The DNA sequence reads TGTGCCAGCAGCCAAGGGAAAGGGTACCAAGAGACCCAGTACTTC. The translation is CASSQGKGYQETQYF. The chain uses TRBV3-1 (or the pseudogene TRBV3-2) and TRBJ2-5; no D segment can be confidently identified. For CDR1 and CDR2, the germline V gene (reference sequence) lists LGHDT and YNNKEL. Trimming costs V 1 base and J 0 bases, and their ends lie 9 bases apart. The CDR3 runs 15 residues from the cysteine to the phenylalanine. CDR3 DNA is the only sequence kept; it has 45 bases, read in frame from the first base.